The 10 T cell receptor beta chains below come from one sample, sequenced in a study of OX40 agonist ivuxolimab in advanced cancers. Assay: immunoSEQ multiplex PCR; the TCRdb copy retains only in-frame clones and omits some. This repertoire shows fewer than 90,000 clones, roughly nine tenths found once; its top ten account for 2.5% to 3%. The specimen comprised CD4+ or CD8+ T cells sorted from blood, sampled in a trial of the OX40 agonist ivuxolimab. The origin of the receptors is an adult with an advanced solid tumor such as melanoma, head and neck, liver or kidney cancer.

In nucleotides, the CDR3 is TGCGCCAGCAGCGGCGGGACTAGCGGCTACGAGCAGTACTTC. Translating it yields CASSGGTSGYEQYF. The chain employs TRBV5-1 and TRBJ2-7; the match to TRBD2 covers 11 bases. This CDR3 is 14 amino acids long. The germline V gene encodes CDR1 SGHRS and CDR2 YFSETQ. V shed 4 bases, J shed 3 bases, and the junction held 3 bases outside the gene matches.

The gene calls are TRBV2 and TRBJ1-2, with a possible D match to TRBD1 (6 bases). The V end lost 6 bases, the J end lost 0 bases, and 11 bases lay between the germline ends. CDR3 size: 14 residues. CDR1 is SNHLY and CDR2 is FYNNEI in the germline V gene. The DNA of the CDR3 is TGTGCCAGCAGACCGGACAGTACTAACTATGGCTACACCTTC. Translation: CASRPDSTNYGYTF.

The V call is TRBV28, the J call TRBJ1-2; D might be TRBD1 (5 bases). The CDR3 extends over 12 amino acids. V was shortened by 3 bases and J by 5 bases, with 7 bases between the two germline ends. In germline, CDR1 is MDHEN, CDR2 SYDVKM. DNA for the CDR3: TGTGCCAGCAGTTTGGGGCGTTATGGCTACACCTTC. This encodes CASSLGRYGYTF.

This chain connects TRBV2 to TRBJ1-2; a weak D match, TRBD1 (6 bases). CDR3 length equals 13 residues. Germline CDR1 is SNHLY and CDR2 is FYNNEI. V was cut by 4 bases and J by 11 bases, with 17 bases left in between. Written as DNA, the CDR3 is TGTGCCAGCAGTGCGGGACAAGATCTTCGATACACCTTC. Its translation is CASSAGQDLRYTF.

The chain combines TRBV10-3 with TRBJ1-2, with D maybe TRBD1 (5 bases). V was cut by 6 bases and J by 2 bases, with 10 bases left in between. The CDR3 loop spans 13 amino acids. Per germline, CDR1 ENHRY and CDR2 SYGVKD. CDR3 residues: CAISPGPNYGYTF. The CDR3 region has the DNA TGTGCCATCAGCCCGGGACCCAACTATGGCTACACCTTC.

The chain has TRBV28 and TRBJ1-1; D is uncertain. Trimming left V 11 bases short and J 1 base short, with 8 bases between. Per germline, CDR1 MDHEN and CDR2 SYDVKM. CDR3 length: 11 amino acids. The CDR3 DNA follows: TGTGCCGCGGGCGGGAACACTGAAGCTTTCTTT. This gives the protein CAAGGNTEAFF.

The CDR3 DNA follows: TGTGCCAGCAGTTACTCAGGGTCCTTGAACACTGAAGCTTTCTTT. Translated: CASSYSGSLNTEAFF. The J gene is TRBJ1-1, the V gene TRBV6-6, with D unclear. The CDR3 length is 15 residues. Germline V gene sequence: CDR1 MNHNY, CDR2 SVGAGI (reference sequence). V lost 0 bases to trimming and J lost 0 bases, with 8 bases between them.

This chain joins TRBV6-5 and TRBJ2-2, with no clear D. The ends were cut back, 7 bases at V and 1 base at J, with 10 bases in the middle. Germline V gene sequence: CDR1 MNHEY, CDR2 SVGAGI. CDR3 length: 14 residues. The CDR3 nucleotides are TGTGCCAGCATCCCGAACCTGAACACCGGGGAGCTGTTTTTT. It codes for CASIPNLNTGELFF.

The V gene is TRBV18, the J gene TRBJ1-4; D gene uncertain. The germline V and J ends were trimmed by 2 bases and 4 bases, with 8 bases remaining between them. The CDR3 has 14 amino acids. The germline V gene has CDR1 KGHSH and CDR2 LQKENI. DNA of the CDR3: TGTGCCAGCTCACCATCGGTCGTTAATGAAAAACTGTTTTTT. As protein: CASSPSVVNEKLFF.

The rearrangement links TRBV12-5 to TRBJ2-1; perhaps TRBD2 as D (5 bases). Trimming cost V 4 bases and J 8 bases, with 9 bases left between them. CDR1 and CDR2 from the germline V gene are LGHNT and FRNRAP. The CDR3 totals 12 residues. CDR3 region: CASGSEGDEQFF. In DNA, the CDR3 is TGTGCTAGTGGTTCCGAGGGTGATGAGCAGTTCTTC.